The rows below give T cell receptor beta chains drawn from one sample of a study of T cells after yellow fever vaccination. TCRdb used MiXCR to reprocess the 5' RACE reads, holding one entry per CDR3 protein. Here the sample spans 300,000 or so distinct CDR3 sequences, roughly 8.6% being singletons. The sequenced sample was PBMCs, obtained about 41 days after the first yellow fever vaccination. The receptors stem from a man aged 18 to 35 who received the YFV17D yellow fever vaccine. Both conserved end residues are part of each CDR3. Each record gives: J gene, clone size, D gene, V gene, CDR3 DNA, CDR3 protein. D genes are given only for firm matches. The size of a clone is reported for some rows only, either as once, few or many, or as a class for expanded clones.

TRBJ1-2	many	.	TRBV4-1	TGCGCCAGCAGCCAGAGCTCGTTGGACGGATTATATGGCTACACCTTC	CASSQSSLDGLYGYTF
TRBJ2-3	.	TRBD1	TRBV4-1	TGCGCCAGCAGCCAAGAACAGGGGTCAGATACGCAGTATTTT	CASSQEQGSDTQYF
TRBJ2-2	few	TRBD1	TRBV12-3/TRBV12-4	TGTGCCAGCAGTTTCGGACAGGGGGCCAGCGGGGAGCTGTTTTTT	CASSFGQGASGELFF
TRBJ1-1	.	.	TRBV5-6	TGTGCCAGCAGCCCTCGTGGGGGATGGTACTCTGAAGCTTTCTTT	CASSPRGGWYSEAFF
TRBJ2-3	.	TRBD2	TRBV7-2	TGTGCCAGCAGCTATCGGGGGGGGCCGGGTACGCAGTATTTT	CASSYRGGPGTQYF
TRBJ2-5	.	.	TRBV24-1	TGTGCCACCAGTGAGTTTGTGTTGGGCGAGGGGGAGACCCAGTACTTC	CATSEFVLGEGETQYF
TRBJ1-1	.	.	TRBV6-2/TRBV6-3	TGTGCCAGCAGGGTTCCCTTACAGGGCTGGACTGAAGCTTTCTTT	CASRVPLQGWTEAFF
TRBJ1-6	.	.	TRBV4-1	TGCGCCAGCAGCCAAGGGCGGGACCCCAATTCACCCCTCCACTTT	CASSQGRDPNSPLHF
TRBJ1-6	.	.	TRBV5-6	TGTGCCAGCAGCTTGGAATTCCAAGACTATAATTCACCCCTCCACTTT	CASSLEFQDYNSPLHF
TRBJ2-7	few	TRBD2	TRBV4-1	TGCGCCAGCAGCCAAGCGGTTCCTAGCGGGGGAACCTACGAGCAGTACTTC	CASSQAVPSGGTYEQYF
TRBJ2-6	.	.	TRBV11-2	TGTGCCAGCAGCTTAGTTCGGGGGCTGTTAGGGGCCAACGTCCTGACTTTC	CASSLVRGLLGANVLTF
TRBJ2-3	.	TRBD2	TRBV7-6	TGTGCCAGCAGCCCGGGCAAGCGGGGGCCGAGCACAGATACGCAGTATTTT	CASSPGKRGPSTDTQYF
TRBJ1-1	.	.	TRBV20-1	TGCAGTGCTCCTCGCTGGGGGCCGAACACTGAAGCTTTCTTT	CSAPRWGPNTEAFF
TRBJ2-7	many	TRBD1	TRBV24-1	TGTGCCACCAGTAGGGGACAGGGGGCCGACGAGCAGTACTTC	CATSRGQGADEQYF
TRBJ2-3	many	TRBD2	TRBV5-4	TGTGCCAGCAGCTTGGGACTAGCAAAGGATACGCAGTATTTT	CASSLGLAKDTQYF
TRBJ1-6	many	.	TRBV5-1	TGCGCCAGCAGCTTTGACCTTTTAAGCTCCTATAATTCACCCCTCCACTTT	CASSFDLLSSYNSPLHF
TRBJ2-1	.	.	TRBV6-2/TRBV6-3	TGTGCCAGCACCTACTGGAGGGCGAACAGAACCTACAATGAGCAGTTCTTC	CASTYWRANRTYNEQFF
TRBJ2-6	few	.	TRBV5-1	TGCGCCAGCAGCTTGTGGGGCGTCAACGTCCTGACTTTC	CASSLWGVNVLTF
TRBJ2-2	few	.	TRBV10-3	TGTGCCATCAACCCGACAGGGAACACCGGGGAGCTGTTTTTT	CAINPTGNTGELFF
TRBJ2-2	many	TRBD1	TRBV9	TGTGCCAGCAGCGCCGACAGGGTGATCACCGGGGAGCTGTTTTTT	CASSADRVITGELFF
TRBJ2-1	few	.	TRBV27	TGTGCCAGCACCCCCCCGGGGGCCTCTTACAATGAGCAGTTCTTC	CASTPPGASYNEQFF
TRBJ2-5	.	TRBD1	TRBV7-9	TGTGCCAGCAGCTTCCCACAGGGGCGAGAGACCCAGTACTTC	CASSFPQGRETQYF
TRBJ2-1	.	.	TRBV20-1	TGCAGTGCTAGAGGCCACCCCTCCTACAATGAGCAGTTCTTC	CSARGHPSYNEQFF
TRBJ1-4	many	TRBD1	TRBV15	TGTGCCACCAGCAGAGATTTGGGACAGGGGTTCGATGAAAAACTGTTTTTT	CATSRDLGQGFDEKLFF
TRBJ1-1	many	.	TRBV7-6	TGTGCCAGCAGCTCCTCCATAGACCGGGACGCTAAAGCTTTCTTT	CASSSSIDRDAKAFF
TRBJ1-3	few	.	TRBV7-6	TGTGCCAGCAGCTTAGAAGGACACACCATATATTTT	CASSLEGHTIYF
TRBJ2-2	few	TRBD2	TRBV29-1	TGCAGCGTTGCGGGGGGGCTGAACACCGGGGAGCTGTTTTTT	CSVAGGLNTGELFF
TRBJ2-1	few	TRBD2	TRBV5-4	TGTGCCAGCAGCCGGGTCAGCGGGGGGTCCCACAATGAGCAGTTCTTC	CASSRVSGGSHNEQFF
TRBJ2-1	few	TRBD2	TRBV4-3	TGCGCCAGCAGCCAAGGGTCGGGAGCGGGGGGGAACAATGAGCAGTTCTTC	CASSQGSGAGGNNEQFF
TRBJ2-3	many	.	TRBV12-3/TRBV12-4	TGTGCCAGCAGTTTCGCGACTAGGAGCCCAGATACGCAGTATTTT	CASSFATRSPDTQYF
TRBJ1-1	.	.	TRBV29-1	TGCAGCGGGACGGGCTTGAACACTGAAGCTTTCTTT	CSGTGLNTEAFF
TRBJ2-7	many	.	TRBV21-1	TGTGCCAGCCCTTTCGCAGAGCAGTACTTC	CASPFAEQYF
TRBJ2-1	.	.	TRBV20-1	TGCAGTGCCAACGAGGGCCATGAGCAGTTCTTC	CSANEGHEQFF
TRBJ2-6	many	.	TRBV12-3/TRBV12-4	TGTGCCAGCAGTGGAAGCTCTGGGGCCAACGTCCTGACTTTC	CASSGSSGANVLTF
TRBJ2-7	few	TRBD1	TRBV7-9	TGTGCCAGCAGCCGGGGACAGGGAATTCCCTACGAGCAGTACTTC	CASSRGQGIPYEQYF
TRBJ2-1	.	.	TRBV30	TGTGCCTGGAGTGTTTATAGCGGCTCCTACAATGAGCAGTTCTTC	CAWSVYSGSYNEQFF
TRBJ2-5	few	.	TRBV7-2	TGTGCCAGCAGCTCGAGAGGTGGGCAGACTCCCCAAGAGACCCAGTACTTC	CASSSRGGQTPQETQYF
TRBJ2-1	few	TRBD2	TRBV19	TGTGCCACGGGGAGGGGCCCGCAGTTCTTC	CATGRGPQFF
TRBJ2-6	.	.	TRBV12-3/TRBV12-4	TGTGCCAGCGGTTACTCTGGGGCCAACGTCCTGACTTTC	CASGYSGANVLTF
TRBJ1-5	few	TRBD1	TRBV4-1	TGCGCCAGCAGCCAAGGTGGGACAGGGAACCAGCCCCAGCATTTT	CASSQGGTGNQPQHF
TRBJ2-1	few	TRBD2	TRBV20-1	TGCAGTGGAAAAGGCCTAGCGGGGGCCAATGAGCAGTTCTTC	CSGKGLAGANEQFF
TRBJ1-5	few	.	TRBV20-1	TGCAGTGCTGGACAATATAGCAATCAGCCCCAGCATTTT	CSAGQYSNQPQHF
TRBJ1-5	few	TRBD1	TRBV6-2/TRBV6-3	TGTGCCAGCAGTGCCTCAGGGGGCAGTCAGCCCCAGCATTTT	CASSASGGSQPQHF
TRBJ2-3	.	.	TRBV7-8	TGTGCCAGCAGCTTATGGAGGGTACCTAGCACAGATACGCAGTATTTT	CASSLWRVPSTDTQYF
TRBJ2-3	few	TRBD2	TRBV20-1	TGCAGTGCCGAGACTAGCTCCAGCACAGATACGCAGTATTTT	CSAETSSSTDTQYF